The 6 T cell receptor beta chains below all came from one sample that was sequenced in a study of radiation and T cells in renal cell carcinoma (dated by TCRdb to 2020 to 2022). Per the publication, the time point label means: baseline pretreatment blood. The treatment or condition label here, explained by the study, means: 15 Gy SBRT to primary tumor, nephrectomy 4 weeks later. The library came from the immunoSEQ multiplex PCR assay. The table comes from immuneACCESS by way of TCRdb, which keeps in-frame sequences with V and J called. Part of the clones is missing from these tables; in studies checked, under half for an unresolved V gene and the rest for unknown reasons. A total of about 61,000 clones appear in this sample, 65% to 85% of them only once. The ten most abundant clones make up under 7.5% of the sample. Here the sequenced sample was blood, taken from a patient whose treatment included radiotherapy and nephrectomy. Receptors were obtained from a man in his fifties or sixties with renal cell carcinoma.

This chain links TRBV7-8 with TRBJ2-1; 10 positions match TRBD2. J lost 3 bases, V lost 10 bases, and 3 bases had no gene match. The CDR3 spans 13 residues. Germline V lookup: CDR1 SGHVS, CDR2 FQNEAQ. In DNA, the CDR3 is TGTGCCACCCGGACTAGCGGCTACAATGAGCAGTTCTTC. Encoded protein: CATRTSGYNEQFF.

V usage is TRBV19 and J usage is TRBJ2-2; 8 nucleotides align to TRBD1. V lost 5 bases, J lost 3 bases, and 8 bases stayed unmatched. Germline lookup yields CDR1 LNHDA and CDR2 SQIVND (reference sequence). The length of the CDR3 is 16 residues. CDR3 loop: CASSPGQGRYTGELFF. CDR3 in DNA: TGTGCCAGTAGTCCCGGACAGGGTAGATACACCGGGGAGCTGTTTTTT.

This clone showed up just a few times. The genes are TRBV10-3 and TRBJ1-2; the D gene is possibly TRBD1 (5 bases). The CDR3 is made up of 13 amino acids. Per the germline V gene, CDR1 is ENHRY and CDR2 is SYGVKD. Trimming took 7 bases from V and 3 from J, leaving 12 bases between them. The DNA of the CDR3 is TGTGCCATCAATCCAGAAGGGGACTATGGCTACACCTTC. Translated: CAINPEGDYGYTF.

J is TRBJ2-1 and V is TRBV30; TRBD2 matches at 15 bases. Germline loops: CDR1 GTSNPN, CDR2 SVGIG (reference sequence). The CDR3 is 15 amino acids. V shed 3 bases and J 12 bases; nucleotides not matched to a gene: 9. As DNA, the CDR3 is TGTGCCTGGAGCGATCCGGGACTAGCGGGAGGTGTGCAGTTCTTC. Translation gives CAWSDPGLAGGVQFF. Using reference TRBV30 and TRBJ2-1 for the parts outside the CDR3, the full variable domain is SQTIHQWPATLVQPVGSPLSLECTVEGTSNPNLYWYRQAAGRGLQLLFYSVGIGQISSEVPQNLSASRPQDRQFILSSKKLLLSDSGFYLCAWSDPGLAGGVQFFGPGTRLTVL.

This clone was detected once. The chain carries TRBV4-3 and TRBJ2-7, with 7 bases lining up with TRBD1. Germline V lookup: CDR1 LGHNA, CDR2 YSLEER. V was clipped by 0 bases and J by 5 bases; unmatched bases: 7. The CDR3 totals 15 residues. The CDR3 region has the DNA TGCGCCAGCAGCCAAGAGAGAAGGGGGCTAAACGAGCAGTACTTC. It codes for CASSQERRGLNEQYF.

The chain couples TRBV11-2 to TRBJ1-2; D may be TRBD1 (6 bases). Trimming left V 3 bases short and J 0 bases short, with 11 bases between. This CDR3 is 15 amino acids long. Germline assignment: CDR1 SGHAT and CDR2 FQNNGV. The CDR3 sequence is CASSFMGGPNYGYTF. CDR3 bases: TGTGCCAGCAGCTTCATGGGGGGCCCTAACTATGGCTACACCTTC.